The 8 T cell receptor beta chains below all came from one sample that was sequenced in a study of blood T cell repertoires in COVID-19. Data came from immunoSEQ multiplex PCR; TCRdb stores just in-frame clones and leaves some out. This sample has about 370,000 clones, with around 87% found just once. The sample comprised peripheral blood. The receptors were gathered from a woman aged 25 to 39 with COVID-19, enrolled during active disease.

The V gene is TRBV5-1, the J gene TRBJ2-1; the D is unclear. The CDR3 runs 13 residues. Looked up from germline, CDR1 is SGHRS and CDR2 is YFSETQ. Trimming cost V 2 bases and J 5 bases, with 8 bases left between them. The CDR3 spells CASSFFLDNEQFF. The CDR3 region has the DNA TGCGCCAGCAGCTTCTTTTTAGACAATGAGCAGTTCTTC.

This rearrangement joins TRBV5-5 to TRBJ1-1; no definite D call. The CDR3 has 13 amino acids. V dropped 7 bases and J dropped 0 bases, with 10 bases sitting between them. Germline V lookup: CDR1 SGHKS, CDR2 YYEKEE (reference sequence). The CDR3, as DNA: TGTGCCAGCGGGCCGGGAGTGAACACTGAAGCTTTCTTT. Amino acid sequence: CASGPGVNTEAFF.

This chain links TRBV11-2 with TRBJ2-3, with 9 bases matching TRBD2. Germline CDR1 SGHAT, CDR2 FQNNGV. Trimming at V came to 8 bases and at J to 6 bases, leaving 3 bases not matched to a gene. The CDR3 consists of 12 residues. The DNA of the CDR3 is TGTGCCAGCCGCCTAGCGGGGGATACGCAGTATTTT. Translating it yields CASRLAGDTQYF.

V gene TRBV6-4 combines with J gene TRBJ2-2; TRBD1 aligns across 8 bases. The ends lost 4 bases at V and 5 bases at J; junction bases unmatched: 3. The germline V gene encodes CDR1 MRHNA and CDR2 SNTAGT. The CDR3 has 14 residues. The CDR3 nucleotides read TGTGCCAGCAGTGTCCGACAGGGGACCGGGGAGCTGTTTTTT. Its translation is CASSVRQGTGELFF.

The rearrangement links TRBV19 to TRBJ1-1, with 8 nucleotides matching TRBD1. This CDR3 spans 16 amino acids. Per germline, CDR1 LNHDA and CDR2 SQIVND (reference sequence). V was pared by 3 bases and J by 4 bases, with 10 bases of the junction left unmatched. In nucleotides, the CDR3 is TGTGCCAGTAGTATGGCTCAGGGGGCGGGTATCACTGAAGCTTTCTTT. Protein sequence: CASSMAQGAGITEAFF.

The chain links TRBV5-1 to TRBJ2-7; 12 nucleotides agree with TRBD2. Germline V lookup: CDR1 SGHRS, CDR2 YFSETQ. The CDR3 consists of 15 residues. The trim removed 0 bases at V and 5 bases at J, leaving 3 bases unmatched. CDR3 residues: CASSLDLAGGDEQYF. The CDR3 coding sequence is TGCGCCAGCAGCTTGGATCTAGCGGGAGGGGACGAGCAGTACTTC.

The rearrangement joins TRBV19 to TRBJ1-1; 7 bases fit TRBD1. In germline, CDR1 is LNHDA, CDR2 SQIVND (reference sequence). Trimming cost V 2 bases and J 11 bases; bases outside gene matches: 17. CDR3 length: 16 amino acids. The CDR3 loop reads CASSIFGRDSSPGAFF. The CDR3 DNA is TGTGCCAGTAGTATATTCGGCCGGGACAGTTCTCCAGGGGCTTTCTTT.

V gene TRBV2 combines with J gene TRBJ2-3; D uncertain. CDR1 is SNHLY, CDR2 FYNNEI, per germline. The CDR3 contains 13 residues. Trimming removed 4 bases at V and 3 bases at J, with 8 bases between. Here the CDR3 reads CASSGIRTDTQYF. The CDR3 DNA is TGTGCCAGCAGTGGTATTAGAACAGATACGCAGTATTTT.